One T cell receptor (beta chain) is described in this entry. Its antigen is as yet unknown. Researchers ran the assay at a deep level. Only in-frame clones appear in the TCRdb table, and some are missing; sequencing was by immunoSEQ multiplex PCR. Counted here are 2 million or so clones, 90% to 95% occurring once; the ten biggest clones make up about 0.13%. The data were obtained in a study of shared clonotypes between healthy human individuals. Findings of the study overall: Clonotype sharing among donors, it was expected, would be affected by sequencing depth.

From germline, CDR1 is SGHRS and CDR2 YFSETQ. Trimming removed 5 bases from V and 3 bases from J; junction bases left unmatched: 5. This CDR3 spans 14 amino acids. This TCR was recovered from a man aged 18 to 29 in good health. V is TRBV5-1 and J is TRBJ1-3; 7 bases fit TRBD1. Sample: naive CD4+ T cells sorted from blood. Noted subset: CD45RA+ positively selected. CDR3: CASREGAFGNTIYF. The CDR3, as DNA: TGCGCCAGCAGAGAGGGGGCTTTTGGAAACACCATATATTTT.